One and the same sample provided the 10 T cell receptor beta chains below, sequenced in a study of spatial heterogeneity in lung cancer. The time point was: sample taken at primary tumor resection. TCRdb independently ran MiXCR on the 5' RACE reads; one entry per CDR3 protein. The sample lists fewer than 10,000 distinct CDR3 sequences; 5% were seen once. These TCRs' antigens remain unknown. Study-wide results and caveats: Tumor mutation count correlated with how many alpha and beta TCRs expanded intratumorally.

The material sequenced was lung tumor tissue, taken at surgery. The receptor set was obtained from a female donor with early-stage non-small cell lung cancer.

This clonotype ranks as medium-sized. This chain links TRBV6-1 with TRBJ1-2; 8 nucleotides match TRBD1. The CDR3 is made up of 15 amino acids. CDR1 MNHNS and CDR2 SASEGT come from the germline V gene. The junction had 8 bases not matched to a gene; V was cut back by 6 bases and J by 2 bases. The CDR3 DNA sequence: TGTGCCAGCAGGGACAGGGCGTCGGCGAACTATGGCTACACCTTC. It is translated as CASRDRASANYGYTF.

This clonotype was counted only a few times. The chain has TRBV5-1 and TRBJ2-1; D unresolved. The CDR3 sequence is 14 residues long. V was cut by 0 bases and J by 4 bases, with 8 bases left in between. Germline lookup yields CDR1 SGHRS and CDR2 YFSETQ. CDR3 DNA sequence: TGCGCCAGCAGCTTGGACCGAAATTACAATGAGCAGTTCTTC. Protein sequence: CASSLDRNYNEQFF.

This clonotype was seen only a few times. The chain couples TRBV19 to TRBJ2-7; 9 nucleotides line up with TRBD1. CDR3 size: 16 residues. The germline V gene has CDR1 LNHDA and CDR2 SQIVND (reference sequence). The V gene end was trimmed by 4 bases and the J gene end by 6 bases; junction bases not matched to a gene: 13. As DNA, the CDR3 is TGTGCCAGTAGTACCTCTCTGGACAGGGGAGGATCCGAGCAGTACTTC. Translating gives CASSTSLDRGGSEQYF.

This clonotype was detected ten times or more. The chain has TRBV6-2 or TRBV6-3 and TRBJ1-5; D is unclear. V lost 6 bases, J lost 4 bases, and 10 bases lay in between. CDR1 and CDR2 (germline): MNHEY, SVGEGT. There are 13 residues in the CDR3. The CDR3 is CASSSPENQPQHF. For the CDR3, the DNA is TGTGCCAGCAGCTCCCCTGAGAATCAGCCCCAGCATTTT.

In its sample, this clonotype was seen a few times. The chain recombines TRBV2 with TRBJ1-1; the match to TRBD1 covers 8 bases. J gave up 7 bases and V 8 bases, and 15 bases lay outside the gene matches. CDR3 length: 15 residues. Looked up from germline, CDR1 is SNHLY and CDR2 is FYNNEI. The CDR3 sequence is CASSSRGRSSSEAFF. The CDR3, as DNA: TGTGCCAGCTCGAGCAGGGGGCGGAGTAGTAGTGAAGCTTTCTTT.

This clonotype is medium-sized. The V and J genes are TRBV12-3 or TRBV12-4 and TRBJ1-1; 7 nucleotides match TRBD1. The CDR3 is 13 residues long. V was pared by 9 bases and J by 4 bases, with 8 bases of the junction left unmatched. Written as DNA, the CDR3 is TGTGCCAGTGCACAGGGGTTTCGCACTGAAGCTTTCTTT. Its translation: CASAQGFRTEAFF.

Many counts were recorded for this clonotype. The rearrangement joins TRBV24-1 to TRBJ2-1; D might be TRBD1 (5 bases). Trimming took off 9 bases at V and 7 bases at J, with 9 bases between the two ends. Germline V gives CDR1 KGHDR, CDR2 SFDVKD. This CDR3 is 11 amino acids long. The CDR3 sequence is CATPAGNEQFF. CDR3 DNA sequence: TGTGCCACCCCGGCAGGGAATGAGCAGTTCTTC.

This clonotype was found a few times. This rearrangement joins TRBV7-8 to TRBJ2-5; 8 positions agree with TRBD2. CDR1 is SGHVS, CDR2 FQNEAQ, per germline. This CDR3 has 15 amino acids. The trim removed 5 bases at V and 5 bases at J, leaving 10 bases unmatched. CDR3 in amino acids: CASSKPGLVWETQYF. The CDR3 DNA sequence: TGTGCCAGCAGCAAACCGGGACTAGTATGGGAGACCCAGTACTTC.

The chain uses TRBV10-1 and TRBJ1-1; D ambiguous. Per the germline V gene, CDR1 is WNHNN and CDR2 is SYGVQD (reference sequence). The CDR3 has 13 residues. Deletions cut 0 bases from V and 7 bases from J, with 9 bases between. In DNA, the CDR3 is TGCGCCAGCAGTGAGTCTAGGGCTGGTGAAGCTTTCTTT. Translated, it gives CASSESRAGEAFF.

This clonotype was seen repeatedly, ten times or more. J is TRBJ2-3 and V is TRBV20-1; TRBD2 agrees at 11 bases. Germline V CDR1 and CDR2: DFQATT, SNEGSKA (reference sequence). The junction had 5 bases not matched to a gene; V was cut back by 6 bases and J by 6 bases. This CDR3 region has 13 residues. CDR3 nucleotide sequence: TGCAGTGCGTTAGCGGGAGGGTCTGATACGCAGTATTTT. Protein sequence: CSALAGGSDTQYF.